These 31 T cell receptor beta chains share one sample of origin, sequenced in a study of beta chain features in type 1 diabetes (dated by TCRdb to the late 2010s). These receptors have no identified antigens. Preparation of the library involved the immunoSEQ multiplex PCR assay. The High Capacity cDNA Reverse Transcription Kit was used to reverse transcribe all of the isolated RNA, meaning that expressed TCRB transcripts were what got sequenced. TCRdb took this table from immuneACCESS and kept in-frame rearrangements with V and J called. Such tables lack part of the clones; where checked against another copy, unresolved V genes explain under half of the gap, and the rest is unexplained. The sample records around 650,000 clones, approximately 13% of which are singletons. The biggest ten clones account for around 0.12% of the sample. The paper's findings and limits, for the study overall: Type 1 diabetes patients showed a moderate but significant shortening of TCRB CDR3 length in all four CD4+ subsets.

The specimen sequenced was naive CD4+ T cells from blood. The sample's cell subset or site label, in plain terms: true naive CD4+ T cells. These receptors all come from a man aged 25 to 40 with type 1 diabetes.

This clone was found a few times. This chain uses TRBV4-3 with TRBJ1-2; 9 nucleotides line up with TRBD1. The CDR3 has 17 residues. Germline V gives CDR1 LGHNA, CDR2 YSLEER. With V trimmed by 0 bases and J by 3 bases, 8 bases remained unmatched. The CDR3 DNA follows: TGCGCCAGCAGCCAAGAGACACCGGGACAGGGACACTATGGCTACACCTTC. This gives the protein CASSQETPGQGHYGYTF.

This clone occurred a few times. The chain is built from TRBV7-3 and TRBJ1-1; D is possibly TRBD1 (6 bases). V lost 1 base and J 0 bases, leaving 9 bases between the germline ends. CDR1 and CDR2 from the germline V gene are SGHTA and FQGTGA. The CDR3 contains 15 residues. CDR3 bases: TGTGCCAGCAGCTTAAGCCAGGGGATGAACACTGAAGCTTTCTTT. Translation gives CASSLSQGMNTEAFF.

This clone was seen a handful of times. This sequence joins TRBV7-2 and TRBJ2-2; D not resolved. This CDR3 contains 14 residues. Deletions cut 6 bases from V and 3 bases from J, with 11 bases between. Looked up from germline, CDR1 is SGHTA and CDR2 is FQGNSA. For the CDR3, the DNA is TGTGCCAGCAGACCAAGCCGGGACACCGGGGAGCTGTTTTTT. Protein product: CASRPSRDTGELFF.

The rearrangement uses TRBV4-3 and TRBJ2-1; D is uncertain. The CDR3 runs 12 residues. V gave up 0 bases and J gave up 12 bases, with 9 bases separating them. Looked up from germline, CDR1 is LGHNA and CDR2 is YSLEER. The CDR3 DNA follows: TGCGCCAGCAGCCAAGATGGCCGCCCGCAGTTCTTC. Amino acid sequence: CASSQDGRPQFF.

This clone has just a few counts. The chain employs TRBV23-1 and TRBJ1-5; tentatively, D is TRBD1 (5 bases). TRBV23-1 is known as an ORF, though its function is uncertain. V lost 9 bases to trimming and J lost 0 bases, with 9 bases between them. CDR3 length: 13 residues. The CDR3 is CASSGRSNQPQHF. The CDR3 nucleotides are TGCGCCAGTTCGGGACGTAGCAATCAGCCCCAGCATTTT.

Only a few counts were recorded for this clone. The chain employs TRBV2 and TRBJ2-3; the D call may be TRBD1 or TRBD2 (5 bases each). CDR1 is SNHLY, CDR2 FYNNEI, per germline. The CDR3 is made up of 14 amino acids. V was shortened by 6 bases and J by 1 base, with 11 bases between the two germline ends. The CDR3 DNA reads TGTGCCAGCAGACCTAGGGACGGCACAGATACGCAGTATTTT. Translating it yields CASRPRDGTDTQYF.

The chain recombines TRBV29-1 with TRBJ1-5, with D hard to call. From germline, CDR1 is SQVTM and CDR2 ANQGSEA. V lost 4 bases to trimming and J lost 5 bases, with 9 bases between them. CDR3 length: 12 residues. The CDR3 loop reads CSVGESDQPQHF. Here the CDR3 DNA reads TGCAGCGTTGGGGAAAGCGATCAGCCCCAGCATTTT.

This chain links TRBV28 with TRBJ2-7; 8 nucleotides align to TRBD1. There are 15 residues in the CDR3. The germline gives CDR1 MDHEN, CDR2 SYDVKM. Germline trimming cut 5 bases from V and 3 bases from J; bases unmatched to any gene: 9. The CDR3 loop is CASSTTHRGSYEQYF. In nucleotides, the CDR3 is TGTGCCAGCAGTACCACGCACAGGGGGAGCTACGAGCAGTACTTC.

The gene calls are TRBV29-1 and TRBJ2-7; D call uncertain. The ends were cut back, 5 bases at V and 8 bases at J, with 13 bases in the middle. This CDR3 region has 11 residues. Germline V gives CDR1 SQVTM, CDR2 ANQGSEA. The CDR3 DNA sequence: TGCAGCGTTTCAAAGGGATCCCAGCAGTACTTC. It encodes CSVSKGSQQYF.

This rearrangement joins TRBV5-1 to TRBJ2-5, with D perhaps TRBD1 or TRBD2 (5 bases each). With 4 bases removed from V and 2 bases from J, the gap between germline ends came to 21 bases. The CDR3 length is 17 residues. In germline, CDR1 is SGHRS, CDR2 YFSETQ. CDR3 coding DNA: TGCGCCAGCAGCCTGTTAGAGGGGTACCACCGTCAAGAGACCCAGTACTTC. Protein sequence: CASSLLEGYHRQETQYF.

This clone appeared a few times. The chain recombines TRBV6-5 with TRBJ1-1; D ambiguous. This CDR3 is 15 amino acids long. V was pared by 0 bases and J by 1 base, with 9 bases between. Germline V gene sequence: CDR1 MNHEY, CDR2 SVGAGI. The CDR3 DNA sequence: TGTGCCAGCAGTTACTCGGGCAATCCGAACACTGAAGCTTTCTTT. This sequence encodes CASSYSGNPNTEAFF.

A few counts support this clone. The chain joins TRBV4-3 to TRBJ2-5, with 7 bases identical to TRBD2. Germline-derived CDR1 and CDR2 are LGHNA and YSLEER. With V trimmed by 5 bases and J by 1 base, 7 bases remained unmatched. This CDR3 has 15 amino acids. CDR3 coding DNA: TGCGCCAGCAGCGACCGGGGGGTAGGCCAAGAGACCCAGTACTTC. It specifies CASSDRGVGQETQYF.

This clone was detected only a few times. V and J are TRBV5-1 and TRBJ2-7, with 10 bases fitting TRBD2. Germline lookup yields CDR1 SGHRS and CDR2 YFSETQ. The CDR3 is made up of 18 amino acids. V was pared by 0 bases and J by 2 bases, with 11 bases of the junction left unmatched. In DNA form, the CDR3 reads TGCGCCAGCAGCTTGGAGGTAACTAGCGGGGTTTCCACCTACGAGCAGTACTTC. Its protein product is CASSLEVTSGVSTYEQYF.

The V gene is TRBV27, the J gene TRBJ1-1; 7 nucleotides align to TRBD1. The CDR3 sequence is 15 residues long. CDR1 is MNHEY and CDR2 is SMNVEV in the germline V gene (reference sequence). The trim removed 6 bases at V and 3 bases at J, leaving 10 bases unmatched. This CDR3 is CASSPLQGIHTEAFF. In nucleotides, the CDR3 is TGTGCCAGCAGCCCCCTACAGGGGATTCACACTGAAGCTTTCTTT.

This clone has only a few counts. This chain connects TRBV19 to TRBJ1-2; D is ambiguous. The CDR3 is made up of 13 amino acids. Germline CDR1 reads LNHDA; CDR2 reads SQIVND (reference sequence). Trimming pared 3 bases from V and 2 bases from J, leaving 7 bases between. CDR3 residues: CASSMERNYGYTF. CDR3 nucleotides: TGTGCCAGTAGTATGGAAAGGAACTATGGCTACACCTTC.

The rearrangement joins TRBV11-3 to TRBJ2-3, with a weak D call TRBD1 (6 bases). This CDR3 region has 16 residues. Germline loops: CDR1 SGHNT, CDR2 YENEEA. Between the trimmed V and J ends, which lost 0 bases and 6 bases, there was a span of 16 bases. The CDR3 sequence: CASSLDRGRRADTQYF. The CDR3 nucleotides are TGTGCCAGCAGCTTAGACAGGGGCCGCCGCGCGGATACGCAGTATTTT. Based on the CDR3 plus reference TRBV11-3 and TRBJ2-3, the full variable domain is EAGVVQSPRYKIIEKKQPVAFWCNPISGHNTLYWYLQNLGQGPELLIRYENEEAVDDSQLPKDRFSAERLKGVDSTLKIQPAELGDSAVYLCASSLDRGRRADTQYFGPGTRLTVL.

This clone was counted between two and nine times. The CDR3 protein is CASSQARYEQYF. CDR3 DNA: TGCGCCAGCAGCCAAGCCCGCTACGAGCAGTACTTC. The chain carries TRBV4-1 and TRBJ2-7; D unclear. Between the trimmed V and J ends, which lost 1 base and 3 bases, there was a span of 4 bases. Looked up from germline, CDR1 is MGHRA and CDR2 is YSYEKL. The CDR3 length is 12 residues.

This chain's CDR3 is CASSQDLRTEVYEQYF. In DNA form, the CDR3 reads TGCGCCAGCAGCCAAGATTTACGGACAGAAGTATACGAGCAGTACTTC. The V gene is TRBV4-3, the J gene TRBJ2-7, with D tentatively TRBD1 (6 bases). This CDR3 contains 16 residues. CDR1 and CDR2 from the germline V gene are LGHNA and YSLEER. Between the trimmed V and J ends, which lost 0 bases and 4 bases, there was a span of 16 bases.

The V and J genes are TRBV5-1 and TRBJ2-1; D might be TRBD1 (6 bases). Germline-derived CDR1 and CDR2 are SGHRS and YFSETQ. Trimming removed 0 bases from V and 7 bases from J, with 20 bases in between. This CDR3 is 17 amino acids long. The CDR3 here is CASSLATWAGDWNEQFF. The CDR3 DNA is TGCGCCAGCAGCTTGGCCACTTGGGCAGGGGATTGGAATGAGCAGTTCTTC.

V is TRBV5-1 and J is TRBJ2-5; TRBD2 agrees at 7 bases. J lost 5 bases, V lost 1 base, and 2 bases had no gene match. Germline CDR1 and CDR2: SGHRS and YFSETQ. This CDR3 has 13 amino acids. The CDR3 DNA reads TGCGCCAGCAGCTTGACTAGCGCTGAGACCCAGTACTTC. Its translation: CASSLTSAETQYF.

This clone came up a few times. This sample includes further DNA sequences coding for the same CDR3. The V gene is TRBV7-3, the J gene TRBJ1-1; possible D gene TRBD1, 6 bases. Trimming took 5 bases from V and 3 from J, leaving 10 bases between them. In germline, CDR1 is SGHTA, CDR2 FQGTGA. CDR3 length: 13 amino acids. This CDR3 reads CASSPRGDTEAFF. The CDR3 coding sequence is TGTGCCAGCAGCCCTAGGGGGGACACTGAAGCTTTCTTT.

This clone was seen a handful of times. The chain combines TRBV29-1 with TRBJ2-7; TRBD1 matches 10 bases. The CDR3 length is 16 residues. After removal of 4 bases from V and 3 bases from J, the junction contained 12 bases not matched to a gene. The germline V gene encodes CDR1 SQVTM and CDR2 ANQGSEA. CDR3 DNA sequence: TGCAGCGTTGTCCCCACGGGACAGGGGTTACGCTACGAGCAGTACTTC. It translates to CSVVPTGQGLRYEQYF.

V is TRBV6-1 and J is TRBJ2-2; D ambiguous. Trimming left V 5 bases short and J 4 bases short, with 11 bases between. The CDR3 length is 14 residues. Germline-derived CDR1 and CDR2 are MNHNS and SASEGT. This CDR3 is CASSLETTTGELFF. As DNA, the CDR3 is TGTGCCAGCAGTCTCGAGACAACCACCGGGGAGCTGTTTTTT.

This clone was counted a few times. DNA for the CDR3: TGTGCCAGCAGTTCCCCCTCCTTTCCTGCAAGCACAGATACGCAGTATTTT. It codes for CASSSPSFPASTDTQYF. The chain joins TRBV28 to TRBJ2-3; no firm D call. CDR3 length: 17 residues. The V end lost 4 bases, the J end lost 0 bases, and 17 bases lay between the germline ends. Germline lookup yields CDR1 MDHEN and CDR2 SYDVKM.

The genes are TRBV19 and TRBJ2-4; D is undetermined. In germline, CDR1 is LNHDA, CDR2 SQIVND (reference sequence). Trimming removed 2 bases from V and 1 base from J, with 3 bases in between. CDR3 length: 13 amino acids. CDR3 protein: CASSINAKNIQYF. CDR3 coding DNA: TGTGCCAGTAGTATAAATGCCAAAAACATTCAGTACTTC.

The chain carries TRBV6-1 and TRBJ2-1; TRBD1 might be the D (5 bases). The CDR3 contains 17 residues. V lost 0 bases, J lost 4 bases, and 16 bases lay in between. Germline lookup yields CDR1 MNHNS and CDR2 SASEGT. Here the CDR3 reads CASSEAGRASIYNEQFF. The DNA of the CDR3 is TGTGCCAGCAGTGAAGCGGGCAGGGCATCAATATACAATGAGCAGTTCTTC.

This clone has a handful of counts. V usage is TRBV25-1 and J usage is TRBJ1-4; TRBD1 aligns across 9 bases. V lost 4 bases to trimming and J lost 11 bases; unmatched junction nucleotides: 2. CDR3 length equals 12 residues. CDR1 is MGHDK and CDR2 is SYGVNS in the germline V gene. The CDR3 DNA follows: TGTGCCAGCAGTGGGGACAGGGTGAAACTGTTTTTT. Its translation is CASSGDRVKLFF. Combining the CDR3 with reference TRBV25-1 and TRBJ1-4 gives the whole variable domain EADIYQTPRYLVIGTGKKITLECSQTMGHDKMYWYQQDPGMELHLIHYSYGVNSTEKGDLSSESTVSRIRTEHFPLTLESARPSHTSQYLCASSGDRVKLFFGSGTQLSVL.

CDR3 bases: TGTGCCAGCAGCCCTCGGGGAGGGGGGACCGGGGAGCTGTTTTTT. It translates to CASSPRGGGTGELFF. The rearrangement links TRBV9 to TRBJ2-2; possible D gene TRBD2, 7 bases. Germline CDR1 SGDLS, CDR2 YYNGEE. Trimming removed 4 bases at V and 5 bases at J, with 15 bases between. This CDR3 has 15 residues.

This clone appeared a few times. At the DNA level, this CDR3 is encoded by other sequences in the same sample as well. V gene TRBV7-9 combines with J gene TRBJ1-5; D ambiguous. Germline CDR1 SEHNR, CDR2 FQNEAQ (reference sequence). Trimming removed 1 base from V and 7 bases from J, with 8 bases in between. This CDR3 region has 13 residues. The CDR3 spells CASSLGVGQPQHF. The DNA of the CDR3 is TGTGCCAGCAGCTTAGGGGTGGGCCAGCCCCAGCATTTT.

J is TRBJ2-2 and V is TRBV4-2, with TRBD2 matching 12 bases. The CDR3 sequence is 17 residues long. After removal of 5 bases from V and 3 bases from J, the junction contained 7 bases not matched to a gene. CDR1 is LGHNA, CDR2 YNFKEQ, per germline. CDR3 sequence (DNA): TGTGCCAGCAGCGCCGGACTAGCGGGGTCAGACACCGGGGAGCTGTTTTTT. Residues: CASSAGLAGSDTGELFF.

The chain recombines TRBV6-5 with TRBJ1-4; D is unclear. Per germline, CDR1 MNHEY and CDR2 SVGAGI. The CDR3 is made up of 14 amino acids. With 5 bases removed from V and 1 base from J, the gap between germline ends came to 8 bases. The CDR3 is CASSPDGTNEKLFF. As DNA, the CDR3 is TGTGCCAGCAGTCCCGACGGAACTAATGAAAAACTGTTTTTT.